The sequence of this T cell receptor (beta chain) was determined in a study of post-analysis software for immune sequencing data. In the study overall: Relapsing-remitting, secondary progressive and progressive-relapsing courses of multiple sclerosis were included. Study-wide points: In multiple sclerosis, normalized Chao1 diversity was significantly below that of controls.

The authors incorporated unique molecular identifiers into the TCR beta cDNA libraries. Each CDR3 protein gets one entry after TCRdb re-called the PCR reads with MiXCR. This sample has hundreds of thousands of distinct CDR3 sequences; 25% to 30% occur once, and the top ten carry approximately 0.55%. This clonotype turned up a few times. Its antigen is undetermined. The TCR originated in a girl aged 10 to 17 with multiple sclerosis. Sequenced material: blood.

This CDR3 is CASSQEYRTSRHAGEQFF. CDR3 sequence (DNA): TGCGCCAGCAGCCAGGAGTACCGGACAAGTAGACATGCAGGTGAGCAGTTCTTC. The chain uses TRBV4-1 and TRBJ2-1, with D maybe TRBD1 (5 bases). Looked up from germline, CDR1 is MGHRA and CDR2 is YSYEKL. Deletions cut 3 bases from V and 9 bases from J, with 27 bases between. This CDR3 is built from 18 residues.